Each of the 20 T cell receptor beta chains below was sequenced from the same sample in a study of cytomegalovirus exposure and HLA in healthy donors. Both 60 Vbeta primers and 13 Jbeta primers went into the PCR. Some clones are missing from TCRdb's copy, which holds only in-frame ones; the method was immunoSEQ multiplex PCR. The table includes approximately 170,000 clones, around 79% detected once. The sample taken for sequencing was PBMCs. The receptors come from a woman younger than 35 in good health and CMV-seronegative.

The V gene is TRBV7-3, the J gene TRBJ1-1; a possible D gene is TRBD1 (6 bases). This CDR3 has 16 amino acids. Trimming took off 1 base at V and 5 bases at J, with 17 bases between the two ends. CDR1 is SGHTA, CDR2 FQGTGA, per germline. CDR3: CASSLIGPAQGTEAFF. The CDR3 DNA follows: TGTGCCAGCAGCTTAATCGGTCCGGCCCAGGGGACTGAAGCTTTCTTT. Combining the CDR3 with reference TRBV7-3 and TRBJ1-1 gives the whole variable domain GAGVSQTPSNKVTEKGKYVELRCDPISGHTALYWYRQSLGQGPEFLIYFQGTGAADDSGLPNDRFFAVRPEGSVSTLKIQRTERGDSAVYLCASSLIGPAQGTEAFFGQGTRLTVV.

The chain links TRBV9 to TRBJ1-1, with D hard to call. The CDR3 is 14 amino acids. V gave up 4 bases and J gave up 11 bases, with 21 bases separating them. Germline V CDR1 and CDR2: SGDLS, YYNGEE. The CDR3 loop is CASSPPRQAGEAFF. CDR3 sequence (DNA): TGTGCCAGCAGCCCCCCTCGGCAGGCGGGTGAGGCTTTCTTT.

The V call is TRBV5-6, the J call TRBJ1-5, with 9 bases lining up with TRBD1. Germline CDR1 is SGHDT and CDR2 is YYEEEE. Trimming at V came to 2 bases and at J to 6 bases, leaving 3 bases not matched to a gene. The CDR3 length is 14 residues. In nucleotides, the CDR3 is TGTGCCAGCAGCTTACAGGGGGCAAGTCAGCCCCAGCATTTT. As protein: CASSLQGASQPQHF.

The rearrangement links TRBV19 to TRBJ2-7; 9 nucleotides align to TRBD2. V shed 4 bases and J 3 bases; nucleotides not matched to a gene: 7. Per the germline V gene, CDR1 is LNHDA and CDR2 is SQIVND (reference sequence). The CDR3 consists of 15 residues. This CDR3 is CASSTLAGDLYEQYF. The CDR3 nucleotides are TGTGCCAGTAGTACTTTAGCGGGAGACCTCTACGAGCAGTACTTC.

This chain uses TRBV7-3 with TRBJ2-7; 9 bases are a match to TRBD2. This CDR3 region has 16 residues. Germline loops: CDR1 SGHTA, CDR2 FQGTGA. Trimming at V came to 2 bases and at J to 5 bases, leaving 10 bases not matched to a gene. CDR3 coding DNA: TGTGCCAGCAGCTTATTATCCGGGACTAGCAGCCACGAGCAGTACTTC. Amino acid sequence: CASSLLSGTSSHEQYF.

The chain is built from TRBV27 and TRBJ2-7; 12 positions match TRBD2. CDR3 length: 14 residues. Germline V gives CDR1 MNHEY, CDR2 SMNVEV (reference sequence). Trimming took 6 bases from V and 7 from J; bases not matched to a gene: 7. In nucleotides, the CDR3 is TGTGCCAGCAGCTCGGCTAGCGGGAGGGAGGAGCAGTACTTC. Its protein product is CASSSASGREEQYF.

The genes are TRBV2 and TRBJ1-1; D is ambiguous. CDR3 length: 14 amino acids. The germline V gene encodes CDR1 SNHLY and CDR2 FYNNEI. V gave up 3 bases and J gave up 3 bases, with 11 bases separating them. CDR3 DNA sequence: TGTGCCAGCAGTGAGTGGAGCCCCGACACTGAAGCTTTCTTT. Its translation: CASSEWSPDTEAFF.

The chain combines TRBV27 with TRBJ1-1; a possible D gene is TRBD1 (6 bases). V dropped 6 bases and J dropped 1 base, with 12 bases sitting between them. This CDR3 contains 14 residues. Germline CDR1 reads MNHEY; CDR2 reads SMNVEV (reference sequence). The CDR3 is CASSPGGGNTEAFF. CDR3 bases: TGTGCCAGCAGCCCGGGAGGGGGGAACACTGAAGCTTTCTTT.

This chain joins TRBV13 and TRBJ2-3; D is uncertain. CDR1 is PRHDT and CDR2 is FYEKMQ in the germline V gene (reference sequence). V was clipped by 0 bases and J by 4 bases, with 5 bases between them. This CDR3 comprises 13 residues. The DNA for the CDR3 is TGTGCCAGCAGCTTAGGCCCCGCAGATACGCAGTATTTT. Translating gives CASSLGPADTQYF.

The rearrangement uses TRBV27 and TRBJ2-4; TRBD1 is a possible D gene (6 bases). The CDR3 totals 14 residues. Germline CDR1 is MNHEY and CDR2 is SMNVEV (reference sequence). The germline V and J ends were trimmed by 4 bases and 4 bases, with 11 bases remaining between them. CDR3 sequence: CASSSPGDKNIQYF. CDR3 sequence (DNA): TGTGCCAGCAGTTCTCCAGGGGATAAAAACATTCAGTACTTC.

The chain couples TRBV28 to TRBJ2-2; D is possibly TRBD1 (6 bases). Trimming took off 5 bases at V and 5 bases at J, with 15 bases between the two ends. In germline, CDR1 is MDHEN, CDR2 SYDVKM. The CDR3 is made up of 15 amino acids. The CDR3 loop is CASSNTGRGTGELFF. CDR3 bases: TGTGCCAGCAGTAACACAGGGAGAGGGACCGGGGAGCTGTTTTTT. The full variable domain, in which reference TRBV28 and TRBJ2-2 provide the parts outside the CDR3, is DVKVTQSSRYLVKRTGEKVFLECVQDMDHENMFWYRQDPGLGLRLIYFSYDVKMKEKGDIPEGYSVSREKKERFSLILESASTNQTSMYLCASSNTGRGTGELFFGEGSRLTVL.

The chain combines TRBV7-2 with TRBJ2-3; 8 bases are a match to TRBD2. The CDR3 has 17 residues. With 2 bases clipped from V and 3 bases from J, the junction kept 10 bases outside the gene matches. Per germline, CDR1 SGHTA and CDR2 FQGNSA. The CDR3 DNA is TGTGCCAGCAGCTTATCCCCGGCGGGAGGTAGGACAGATACGCAGTATTTT. Protein sequence: CASSLSPAGGRTDTQYF.

This clone came up once. This chain uses TRBV4-1 with TRBJ1-1; 9 positions match TRBD1. CDR1 is MGHRA and CDR2 is YSYEKL in the germline V gene. J was trimmed by 5 bases and V by 0 bases; bases with no gene match: 10. This CDR3 region has 17 residues. Here the CDR3 reads CASSQDWTGVSGTEAFF. The CDR3, as DNA: TGCGCCAGCAGCCAAGATTGGACAGGGGTATCTGGGACTGAAGCTTTCTTT.

V and J are TRBV30 and TRBJ1-6; 7 nucleotides align to TRBD1. The germline CDR1 and CDR2 sequences are GTSNPN and SVGIG (reference sequence). The ends lost 7 bases at V and 7 bases at J; junction bases unmatched: 10. The CDR3 has 14 amino acids. DNA of the CDR3: TGTGCCTCAACAATAGGGACAGTAAATTCACCCCTCCACTTT. Translating gives CASTIGTVNSPLHF.

The table lists this clone with a count of one. The chain links TRBV29-1 to TRBJ2-7; 8 nucleotides align to TRBD2. The CDR3 has 14 amino acids. Germline CDR1 is SQVTM and CDR2 is ANQGSEA. V lost 2 bases and J lost 6; bases outside the gene matches: 9. CDR3 nucleotide sequence: TGCAGCGTTGAACCCAGCGGGAGAGCTAGCGAGCAGTACTTC. This encodes CSVEPSGRASEQYF.

V and J are TRBV11-2 and TRBJ2-1; 8 nucleotides agree with TRBD1. The germline V gene encodes CDR1 SGHAT and CDR2 FQNNGV. The CDR3 consists of 14 residues. The junction had 3 bases not matched to a gene; V was cut back by 3 bases and J by 5 bases. DNA for the CDR3: TGTGCCAGCAGCTTCCCGGACAGGGACAATGAGCAGTTCTTC. Its translation: CASSFPDRDNEQFF.

The chain couples TRBV7-2 to TRBJ1-3; 8 positions agree with TRBD1. Trimming took 5 bases from V and 2 from J; bases not matched to a gene: 5. The germline V gene encodes CDR1 SGHTA and CDR2 FQGNSA. CDR3 size: 15 residues. The CDR3 region is CASSHRTGTGNTIYF. The DNA for the CDR3 is TGTGCCAGCAGCCACAGGACAGGGACTGGAAACACCATATATTTT.

The CDR3 coding sequence is TGTGCCAGCAGCCGGACAGGGTCAGCTGAAGCTTTCTTT. It codes for CASSRTGSAEAFF. The chain recombines TRBV7-3 with TRBJ1-1, with 8 bases identical to TRBD1. Looked up from germline, CDR1 is SGHTA and CDR2 is FQGTGA. The length of the CDR3 is 13 residues. V was clipped by 5 bases and J by 6 bases; unmatched bases: 5.

The genes are TRBV6-1 and TRBJ1-5; D call uncertain. V was shortened by 4 bases and J by 0 bases, with 4 bases between the two germline ends. The CDR3 contains 13 residues. Germline CDR1 is MNHNS and CDR2 is SASEGT. The CDR3 region has the DNA TGTGCCAGCAGTGTAGTTAGCAATCAGCCCCAGCATTTT. Its protein is CASSVVSNQPQHF.

The chain carries TRBV4-2 and TRBJ1-3; D is undetermined. V lost 0 bases, J lost 0 bases, and 18 bases lay in between. Germline CDR1 LGHNA, CDR2 YNFKEQ. The CDR3 consists of 19 residues. In DNA, the CDR3 is TGTGCCAGCAGCCAAGATGTTTGTACAGTTGCCCTCTCTGGAAACACCATATATTTT. Protein: CASSQDVCTVALSGNTIYF.